The 5 T cell receptor beta chains reported below all come from one sample, sequenced in a study of blood T cells in healthy people across ages (dated by TCRdb to between 2015 and 2016). Receptor amplification or capture employed 5' RACE. The reads were generated on an Illumina HiSeq 2500. A second PCR of about 7 to 12 cycles was run with a J-beta primer mix and a sample-barcoded 5' primer. Using fastp at Q25 and MiXCR, TCRdb reprocessed the public reads and kept productive beta chains. Merged by CDR3 protein, the rows form single entries marked with the most common genes and DNA. For this sample there are some 760,000 distinct CDR3 sequences; around 25% appear just once. Of the sample, under 10% is held by the ten largest clones. This sample was shared with a second study, whose subject was T cells of mothers and their children.

Sequencing input: blood. The receptors derive from a boy aged 10-17 years in good health.

This clonotype turned up a few times. The chain joins TRBV6-1 to TRBJ1-6; weak D call: TRBD1 (5 bases). In germline, CDR1 is MNHNS, CDR2 SASEGT. This CDR3 region has 14 residues. V lost 2 bases and J lost 7, with 9 bases in between. The CDR3 protein is CASSELEGNSPLHF. CDR3 nucleotide sequence: TGTGCCAGCAGTGAATTGGAGGGGAATTCACCCCTCCACTTT.

This clonotype was picked up a small number of times. V gene TRBV29-1 combines with J gene TRBJ1-1; D remains unclear. Germline loops: CDR1 SQVTM, CDR2 ANQGSEA. The length of the CDR3 is 16 residues. Trimming removed 7 bases at V and 0 bases at J, with 21 bases between. Here the CDR3 reads CSARAFPEAMNTEAFF. The CDR3 nucleotides are TGCAGCGCCCGGGCGTTCCCAGAAGCCATGAACACTGAAGCTTTCTTT.

This clonotype was seen a handful of times. The rearrangement joins TRBV14 to TRBJ1-2, with a tentative D call TRBD1 (6 bases). V was shortened by 1 base and J by 8 bases, with 14 bases between the two germline ends. The germline V gene has CDR1 SGHDN and CDR2 FVKESK. The CDR3 sequence is 14 residues long. This chain's CDR3 is CASSQVTGQMGYTF. CDR3 DNA sequence: TGTGCCAGCAGCCAAGTAACCGGACAGATGGGCTACACCTTC.

The gene calls are TRBV28 and TRBJ2-1, with D unclear. V lost 6 bases and J 5 bases, leaving 14 bases between the germline ends. The CDR3 loop spans 14 amino acids. CDR1 is MDHEN and CDR2 is SYDVKM in the germline V gene. CDR3 region: CASRTTPQNNEQFF. The CDR3 nucleotides read TGTGCCAGCAGAACGACTCCTCAAAACAATGAGCAGTTCTTC.

This chain joins TRBV29-1 and TRBJ1-3, with D hard to call. V shed 4 bases and J shed 0 bases, with 7 bases lying between them. The CDR3 runs 13 residues. Germline V lookup: CDR1 SQVTM, CDR2 ANQGSEA. CDR3 region: CSVVGISGNTIYF. The CDR3 DNA sequence: TGCAGCGTTGTCGGCATCTCTGGAAACACCATATATTTT.